This T cell receptor (beta chain) is from a study of brain T cells in children with intractable seizures. Sequencing was limited to surgery cases with top T cell transcript signatures in brain tissue. Per the germline V gene, CDR1 is LGHNA and CDR2 is YNFKEQ. With 1 base removed from V and 5 bases from J, the gap between germline ends came to 27 bases. The CDR3 spans 20 residues. Study outcomes and limitations: Pre-surgery blood may have been undersampled, hiding some clones.

Produced via immunoSEQ multiplex PCR; TCRdb's table is partial and in-frame only. This table holds 95,000 to 120,000 clones, around 94% found once. Turning to this clone: Its antigen is currently unknown.

V and J are TRBV4-2 and TRBJ2-4, with D possibly matching TRBD2 (6 bases). The sequencing used peripheral blood, collected at surgery. The TCR sequence derives from a boy younger than two with hemimegalencephaly and intractable seizures. CDR3 DNA: TGTGCCAGCAGCCAAGTGGGAGTAGCGGTAACTGCCTGGCAAGAAAACATTCAGTACTTC. This gives the protein CASSQVGVAVTAWQENIQYF.